The sample holds one count of the clone carrying this T cell receptor beta chain. Libraries were prepared by immunoSEQ multiplex PCR; TCRdb keeps only in-frame clonotypes and omits some of them. The top ten clones hold 0.0095% to 0.011% of a sample with hundreds of thousands of clones, roughly 90% of them seen once. This record belongs to a study of shared T cell receptors in the human thymus. CDR1 and CDR2 (germline): LNHNV, YYDKDF (reference sequence). The CDR3 runs 20 residues. Deletions cut 0 bases from V and 3 bases from J, with 27 bases between. In addition, the sample was reused for a study of human thymus T cells. This second study notes: Thymic and blood repertoires showed apparently biased V and J gene usage.

This TCR came from a boy in the first two years of life with a congenital heart defect. The chain recombines TRBV15 with TRBJ2-7, with D maybe TRBD1 (6 bases). Material: thymocytes. CDR3 residues: CATSRDPASDRPSRGYEQYF. CDR3 in DNA: TGTGCCACCAGCAGAGATCCCGCGTCGGATCGTCCCTCCAGGGGCTACGAGCAGTACTTC.